This note documents a single T cell receptor beta chain sequence. The data derive from a study of shared clonotypes between healthy human individuals. Study at large: Each donor's CD4 naive and CD4 memory cells filled three plates apiece, CD8 naive two, and CD8 memory one.

Sorted-subset replicate PCRs used 200 ng DNA, some 31,000 T cell genomes. TCRdb's copy holds only in-frame clones and misses some; the assay was immunoSEQ multiplex PCR. The sample has some 2,100,000 clones; more than 90% are singletons. The V and J ends lost 1 base and 4 bases respectively, with 8 bases between them. The germline gives CDR1 SGHRS, CDR2 YFSETQ. There are 13 residues in the CDR3. The sample was naive CD4+ T cells sorted from blood. The subset here: CD45RA+ positively selected. The gene calls are TRBV5-1 and TRBJ1-2; D uncertain. The sequence derives from a man younger than 30 in good health. CDR3 coding DNA: TGCGCCAGCAGCTTGCCTGGGTCCTATGGCTACACCTTC. Protein product: CASSLPGSYGYTF.